This TCR beta chain was documented in a study of T cell repertoires in cytomegalovirus infection. Study background: Public TCR beta signatures provided an indication of both CMV infection and a matching HLA type.

A remark on this clonotype: No antigen is known for it.

Overall study results and limits: Dominant in the ex vivo response were TCR beta clonotypes restricted by HLA-C and specific for CMV.

TCRdb reprocessed the reads via MiXCR and lists one record per CDR3 protein. The sample contains 400,000 to 550,000 distinct CDR3 sequences, 11% of which appear only once. V lost 1 base and J lost 5, with 11 bases in between. The CDR3 spans 14 residues. Germline lookup yields CDR1 LGHNT and CDR2 FRNRAP. This receptor was taken from a human donor in good health (CMV status not recorded). Some clones in this sample may be carry-over from other donors' samples. Input material: PBMCs. The chain is built from TRBV12-5 and TRBJ1-2; D is perhaps TRBD1 (5 bases). CDR3 nucleotide sequence: TGTGCTAGTGGTTTGGGCGGGACTCCGTATGGCTACACCTTC. Amino acids: CASGLGGTPYGYTF. Variable domain in full (rest from reference TRBV12-5 and TRBJ1-2): DARVTQTPRHKVTEMGQEVTMRCQPILGHNTVFWYRQTMMQGLELLAYFRNRAPLDDSGMPKDRFSAEMPDATLATLKIQPSEPRDSAVYFCASGLGGTPYGYTFGSGTRLTVV.